Listed here are 26 T cell receptor beta chains from one sample, sequenced in a study of breast tumors, draining lymph nodes, adjacent tissues. TCRdb processed the multiplex PCR reads anew with MiXCR; each CDR3 protein has one entry. The sample carries fewer than 150,000 distinct CDR3 sequences, approximately 21% recorded once. The lymph nodes were axillary draining lymph nodes from breast cancer patients. The specimen sequenced was axillary lymph node tissue. The receptors originated from a female donor with breast cancer. Some clones in this sample may be carry-over from other donors' samples.

The chain combines TRBV27 with TRBJ1-2, with TRBD1 as a possible D gene (5 bases). The CDR3 has 13 residues. Germline loops: CDR1 MNHEY, CDR2 SMNVEV (reference sequence). V was trimmed by 5 bases and J by 4 bases, leaving 11 bases between them. CDR3 protein: CASSRPGGYGYTF. The DNA of the CDR3 is TGTGCCAGCAGTCGCCCGGGGGGCTATGGCTACACCTTC.

This clonotype was counted at least ten times. The chain joins TRBV7-9 to TRBJ2-5; 12 nucleotides match TRBD2. This CDR3 spans 18 amino acids. The germline V gene encodes CDR1 SEHNR and CDR2 FQNEAQ (reference sequence). Trimming took 4 bases from V and 2 from J; bases not matched to a gene: 11. CDR3 bases: TGTGCCAGCAGCTCAGGGGCTCTAGCGGGAGGGCGTCAAGAGACCCAGTACTTC. Amino acids: CASSSGALAGGRQETQYF.

This clonotype appeared many times. For the CDR3, the DNA is TGCAGTGCTAGGAGGACGGGACAGGGGATTTTTGGCACCGGGGAGCTGTTTTTT. Translation gives CSARRTGQGIFGTGELFF. This chain connects TRBV20-1 to TRBJ2-2, with 10 nucleotides matching TRBD1. V shed 3 bases and J 4 bases; nucleotides not matched to a gene: 14. From germline, CDR1 is DFQATT and CDR2 SNEGSKA (reference sequence). The CDR3 is made up of 18 amino acids.

This clonotype occurred once. A much larger clone differs by one base, so this may be a read error. The chain recombines TRBV7-3 with TRBJ2-1; TRBD1 agrees at 7 bases. From germline, CDR1 is SGHTA and CDR2 FQGTGA. The CDR3 extends over 15 amino acids. The DNA of the CDR3 is TGTGCCAGCAGCTTAATAGGGGGCTCCTACAATGAGCAGTCCTTC. It codes for CASSLIGGSYNEQSF.

This clonotype was seen more than once but under ten times. The rearrangement uses TRBV6-5 and TRBJ2-2; possibly TRBD2 for D (6 bases). Trimming removed 2 bases from V and 4 bases from J, with 8 bases in between. This CDR3 comprises 14 residues. Germline CDR1 reads MNHEY; CDR2 reads SVGAGI. Here the CDR3 reads CASSYGRGTGELFF. CDR3 coding DNA: TGTGCCAGCAGTTACGGGCGGGGCACCGGGGAGCTGTTTTTT.

Of note for this clonotype: A much larger clone sits a single nucleotide away, making a read error possible. The chain employs TRBV9 and TRBJ2-1; 9 bases line up with TRBD2. Trimming took 2 bases from V and 9 from J; bases not matched to a gene: 6. Germline V gives CDR1 SGDLS, CDR2 YYNGEE. This CDR3 is 14 amino acids long. The CDR3 spells CASSVAGGLGEQFF. DNA of the CDR3: TGTGCCAGCAGCGTGGCGGGAGGGCTGGGTGAGCAGTTCTTC.

About this clonotype: Just one base apart from a much larger clone, this may be a read error. The chain uses TRBV6-1 and TRBJ2-2, with 9 bases lining up with TRBD2. Germline loops: CDR1 MNHNS, CDR2 SASEGT. V shed 4 bases, J shed 7 bases, and the junction held 7 bases outside the gene matches. The CDR3 totals 15 residues. The CDR3 sequence is CASSGGRASVGELFF. The CDR3 DNA follows: TGTGCCAGCAGTGGCGGGAGGGCCAGTGTCGGGGAGCTGTTTTTT.

Worth noting for this clonotype: In this CDR3 the conserved last residue, phenylalanine or tryptophan, is missing, so a read error is likely. The CDR3 sequence: CSARRGETQYS. CDR3 in DNA: TGCAGTGCTAGGAGGGGGGAGACCCAGTACTCT. The chain couples TRBV20-1 to TRBJ2-5, with a weak D call TRBD1 (6 bases). CDR3 length: 11 amino acids. The V and J ends lost 3 bases and 5 bases respectively, with 7 bases between them. In germline, CDR1 is DFQATT, CDR2 SNEGSKA (reference sequence).

About this clonotype itself: Compared with germline, one end of the junction differs, possibly owing to a read error. This chain uses TRBV19 with TRBJ1-2; weak D call: TRBD1 (6 bases). Germline CDR1 and CDR2: LNHDA and SQIVND (reference sequence). The CDR3 loop spans 15 amino acids. The CDR3 DNA reads as TGTGCCAGTAAACATAGTGGGGGCGCTGAGTATGACTACACCTTC. This codes for CASKHSGGAEYDYTF.

Remarks on this clonotype: This sequence may be a read error, since a much larger clone differs from it by one base. The CDR3 here is CASSLTDRGEIRQYF. The CDR3 DNA sequence: TGTGCCAGCAGCTTAACGGACAGGGGGGAAATTAGGCAGTATTTT. This chain links TRBV7-9 with TRBJ2-3; 10 bases are a match to TRBD1. Germline V gene data show CDR1 as SEHNR and CDR2 as FQNEAQ (reference sequence). With V trimmed by 2 bases and J by 11 bases, 10 bases remained unmatched. This CDR3 is built from 15 residues.

This clonotype was observed at least ten times. In nucleotides, the CDR3 is TGTGCCTGGAGTGTAGGGGACAGCTCTGGAAACACCATATATTTT. Amino acids: CAWSVGDSSGNTIYF. The genes are TRBV30 and TRBJ1-3; TRBD1 aligns across 7 bases. Germline CDR1 GTSNPN, CDR2 SVGIG (reference sequence). This CDR3 contains 15 residues. V was clipped by 0 bases and J by 0 bases; unmatched bases: 2.

This clonotype was counted many times. The gene calls are TRBV5-1 and TRBJ2-3, with TRBD1 identical over 8 bases. Germline-derived CDR1 and CDR2 are SGHRS and YFSETQ. With 3 bases clipped from V and 3 bases from J, the junction kept 6 bases outside the gene matches. This CDR3 contains 15 residues. The CDR3 loop reads CASSSSGGRTDTQYF. The CDR3 DNA reads TGCGCCAGCAGCTCCTCAGGGGGCAGGACAGATACGCAGTATTTT.

In its sample, this clonotype was seen many times. The chain links TRBV4-1 to TRBJ2-2; possibly TRBD1 for D (6 bases). Per the germline V gene, CDR1 is MGHRA and CDR2 is YSYEKL. Trimming shortened V by 2 bases and J by 4 bases, and 8 bases separated the two germline ends. The CDR3 covers 14 residues. CDR3 in DNA: TGCGCCAGCAGCCAACCGACAGGCACCGGGGAGCTGTTTTTT. The encoded protein is CASSQPTGTGELFF.

With respect to this clonotype: A much larger clone sits a single nucleotide away, making a read error possible. The gene calls are TRBV6-6 and TRBJ1-6; D gene uncertain. Germline V gene lookup returns CDR1 MNHNY and CDR2 SVGAGI (reference sequence). This CDR3 region has 14 residues. The CDR3 sequence: CASSSSGVGSPLRF. CDR3 sequence (DNA): TGTGCCAGCAGTTCCTCCGGGGTTGGTTCACCCCTCCGCTTT.

With regard to this clonotype: A much bigger clone sits one base away, suggesting this may be a read error. The chain links TRBV5-5 to TRBJ1-5; TRBD1 might be the D (6 bases). The CDR3 covers 15 residues. Germline CDR1 SGHKS, CDR2 YYEKEE (reference sequence). Trimming removed 3 bases at V and 6 bases at J, with 16 bases between. This chain's CDR3 is CASSSTGLGAQPQHF. The DNA of the CDR3 is TGTGCCAGCAGCTCCACAGGACTGGGGGCTCAGCCCCAGCATTTT.

The chain couples TRBV7-9 to TRBJ2-2; D uncertain. The germline V gene encodes CDR1 SEHNR and CDR2 FQNEAQ (reference sequence). Trimming took off 2 bases at V and 1 base at J, with 5 bases between the two ends. The CDR3 runs to 14 residues. CDR3 sequence: CASSLSVNTGELFF. The CDR3 DNA reads as TGTGCCAGCAGCTTAAGTGTGAACACCGGGGAGCTGTTTTTT.

This clonotype was seen only a few times. This CDR3 is missing its conserved last phenylalanine or tryptophan, likely due to a read error. The chain joins TRBV12-3 or TRBV12-4 to TRBJ2-4; D is perhaps TRBD1 (6 bases). V was pared by 4 bases and J by 6 bases, with 13 bases between. The CDR3 has 14 residues. The CDR3 nucleotides are TGTGCCAGCAGTTGGGGCAGGGGTGGAAACATTCAGTACCTC. Its translation is CASSWGRGGNIQYL.

For this clonotype: A much larger clone is a single base away; this may be a read error. This chain joins TRBV7-6 and TRBJ2-1; no clear D. The germline V gene encodes CDR1 SGHVS and CDR2 FNYEAQ. V was trimmed by 8 bases and J by 9 bases, leaving 20 bases between them. The length of the CDR3 is 14 residues. The CDR3 nucleotides are TGTGCCAGCGGCGGTAAACGACTGGTCGGTGAGCAGTTCTTC. Translated: CASGGKRLVGEQFF.

Many counts were recorded for this clonotype. The chain is built from TRBV6-1 and TRBJ1-5; perhaps TRBD1 as D (6 bases). V lost 5 bases to trimming and J lost 6 bases, with 11 bases between them. Germline CDR1 MNHNS, CDR2 SASEGT. The CDR3 is 13 residues long. CDR3 region: CASSPGVGQPQHF. The CDR3 nucleotides are TGTGCCAGCAGTCCAGGGGTGGGTCAGCCCCAGCATTTT.

This clonotype came up many times. The V and J genes are TRBV7-8 and TRBJ1-2; D unclear. The V end lost 2 bases, the J end lost 2 bases, and 9 bases lay between the germline ends. The CDR3 runs 14 residues. Germline V gene sequence: CDR1 SGHVS, CDR2 FQNEAQ. CDR3 sequence (DNA): TGTGCCAGCAGCTTACAAGCGGCCAACTATGGCTACACCTTC. Its protein product is CASSLQAANYGYTF.

Many counts were recorded for this clonotype. V and J are TRBV5-5 and TRBJ1-3; D is possibly TRBD1 (6 bases). The CDR3 consists of 15 residues. The germline gives CDR1 SGHKS, CDR2 YYEKEE (reference sequence). Trimming pared 4 bases from V and 3 bases from J, leaving 14 bases between. In nucleotides, the CDR3 is TGTGCCAGCAGCCCCGCGACAGGCAGTGGAAACACCATATATTTT. It specifies CASSPATGSGNTIYF.

This clonotype was recorded many times. This sequence joins TRBV2 and TRBJ2-5; D tentatively reads TRBD1 or TRBD2 (5 bases each). Per the germline V gene, CDR1 is SNHLY and CDR2 is FYNNEI. Trimming left V 2 bases short and J 5 bases short, with 12 bases between. This CDR3 has 14 amino acids. The DNA of the CDR3 is TGTGCCAGCAGTGAATTTGGGGGAGTTGAGACCCAGTACTTC. Translated: CASSEFGGVETQYF. The full variable domain, rest sourced from reference TRBV2 and TRBJ2-5, is EPEVTQTPSHQVTQMGQEVILRCVPISNHLYFYWYRQILGQKVEFLVSFYNNEISEKSEIFDDQFSVERPDGSNFTLKIRSTKLEDSAMYFCASSEFGGVETQYFGPGTRLLVL.

This chain uses TRBV28 with TRBJ2-7; the D gene is possibly TRBD1 (6 bases). With 8 bases removed from V and 2 bases from J, the gap between germline ends came to 10 bases. Germline V gives CDR1 MDHEN, CDR2 SYDVKM. The CDR3 contains 12 residues. In DNA form, the CDR3 reads TGTGCCAGCCGGGACACCCCCTACGAGCAGTACTTC. It translates to CASRDTPYEQYF. The full variable domain, completed using reference TRBV28 and TRBJ2-7, is DVKVTQSSRYLVKRTGEKVFLECVQDMDHENMFWYRQDPGLGLRLIYFSYDVKMKEKGDIPEGYSVSREKKERFSLILESASTNQTSMYLCASRDTPYEQYFGPGTRLTVT.

This clonotype has ten or more counts. The chain joins TRBV6-2 or TRBV6-3 to TRBJ2-3, with 9 bases aligning to TRBD2. Looked up from germline, CDR1 is MNHEY and CDR2 is SVGEGT. The CDR3 is 14 residues long. The CDR3, as DNA: TGTGCGGGGGGCCCCAGCGGGAGGTCAAATACGCAGTATTTT. Translation: CAGGPSGRSNTQYF.

A word on this clonotype: This may come from a read error, since a much larger clone is one base off. The chain employs TRBV4-1 and TRBJ2-5; TRBD2 matches 12 bases. This CDR3 is 15 amino acids long. In germline, CDR1 is MGHRA, CDR2 YSYEKL. The CDR3 reads CASSQLAGGTEAQYF. For the CDR3, the DNA is TGCGCCAGCAGCCAACTAGCGGGAGGGACAGAGGCCCAGTACTTC.

This clonotype was detected many times. The rearrangement links TRBV6-6 to TRBJ1-2, with 8 bases lining up with TRBD1. The V segment lost 2 bases and the J segment 7 bases; nucleotides outside the gene matches: 12. The CDR3 has 16 amino acids. Germline assignment: CDR1 MNHNY and CDR2 SVGAGI (reference sequence). The chain's CDR3 is CASSYAGTGGVGGYTF. The CDR3 DNA follows: TGTGCCAGCAGTTACGCTGGTACAGGGGGAGTAGGTGGCTACACCTTC.